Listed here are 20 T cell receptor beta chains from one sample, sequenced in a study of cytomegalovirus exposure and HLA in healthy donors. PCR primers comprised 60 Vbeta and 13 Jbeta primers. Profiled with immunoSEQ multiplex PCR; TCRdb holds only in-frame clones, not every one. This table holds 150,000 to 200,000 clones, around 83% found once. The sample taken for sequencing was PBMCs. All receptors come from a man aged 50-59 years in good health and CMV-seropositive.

The CDR3 DNA sequence: TGTGCCAGCAGCCCCCGGACAGGGGTTGGCTACACCTTC. Translating it yields CASSPRTGVGYTF. The chain combines TRBV9 with TRBJ1-2, with 9 bases identical to TRBD1. This CDR3 has 13 residues. Losses at the gene ends were 4 bases for V and 7 bases for J; bases not matched to a gene: 5. CDR1 SGDLS and CDR2 YYNGEE come from the germline V gene. The variable domain in full, completed from reference TRBV9 and TRBJ1-2, reads DSGVTQTPKHLITATGQRVTLRCSPRSGDLSVYWYQQSLDQGLQFLIQYYNGEERAKGNILERFSAQQFPDLHSELNLSSLELGDSALYFCASSPRTGVGYTFGSGTRLTVV.

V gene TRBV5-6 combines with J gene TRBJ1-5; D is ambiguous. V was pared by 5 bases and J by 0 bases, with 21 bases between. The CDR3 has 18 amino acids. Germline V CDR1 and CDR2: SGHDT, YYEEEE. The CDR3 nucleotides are TGTGCCAGCAGATTGCAGAATGTACAGACTAATAGCAATCAGCCCCAGCATTTT. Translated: CASRLQNVQTNSNQPQHF.

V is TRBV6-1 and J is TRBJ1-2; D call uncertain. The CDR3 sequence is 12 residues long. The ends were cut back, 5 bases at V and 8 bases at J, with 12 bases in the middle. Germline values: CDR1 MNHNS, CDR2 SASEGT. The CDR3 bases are TGTGCCAGCAGTTTGTTGGGAGGGGGCTACACCTTC. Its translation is CASSLLGGGYTF.

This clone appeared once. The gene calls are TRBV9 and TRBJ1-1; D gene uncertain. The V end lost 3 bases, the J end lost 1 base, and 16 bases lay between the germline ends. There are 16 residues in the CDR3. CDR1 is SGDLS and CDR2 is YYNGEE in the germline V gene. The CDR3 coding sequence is TGTGCCAGCAGCGCCGAAACTTGGGCGGGGAACACTGAAGCTTTCTTT. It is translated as CASSAETWAGNTEAFF.

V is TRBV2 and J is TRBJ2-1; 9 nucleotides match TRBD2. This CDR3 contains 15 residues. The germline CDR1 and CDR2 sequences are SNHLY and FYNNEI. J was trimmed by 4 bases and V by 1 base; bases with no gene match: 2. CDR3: CASSEGTSVYNEQFF. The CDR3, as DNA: TGTGCCAGCAGTGAAGGGACTAGCGTATACAATGAGCAGTTCTTC.

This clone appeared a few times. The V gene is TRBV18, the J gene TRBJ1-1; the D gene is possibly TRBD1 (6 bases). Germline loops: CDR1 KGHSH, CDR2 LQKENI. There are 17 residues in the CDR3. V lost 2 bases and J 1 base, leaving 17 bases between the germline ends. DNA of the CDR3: TGTGCCAGCTCACCAACAACCGGACAGAAGCCGAACACTGAAGCTTTCTTT. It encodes CASSPTTGQKPNTEAFF.

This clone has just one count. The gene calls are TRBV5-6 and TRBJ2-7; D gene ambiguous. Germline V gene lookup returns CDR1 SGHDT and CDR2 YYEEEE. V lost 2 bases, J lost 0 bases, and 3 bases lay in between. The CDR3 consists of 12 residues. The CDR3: CASSFSSYEQYV. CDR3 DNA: TGTGCCAGCAGCTTTAGCTCCTACGAGCAGTACGTC.

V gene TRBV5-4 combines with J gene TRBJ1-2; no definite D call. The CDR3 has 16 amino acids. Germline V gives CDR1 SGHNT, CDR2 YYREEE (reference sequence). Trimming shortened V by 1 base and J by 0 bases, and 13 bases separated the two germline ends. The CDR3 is CASSLIRSSANYGYTF. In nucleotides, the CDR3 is TGTGCCAGCAGCTTGATCCGCTCATCAGCTAACTATGGCTACACCTTC.

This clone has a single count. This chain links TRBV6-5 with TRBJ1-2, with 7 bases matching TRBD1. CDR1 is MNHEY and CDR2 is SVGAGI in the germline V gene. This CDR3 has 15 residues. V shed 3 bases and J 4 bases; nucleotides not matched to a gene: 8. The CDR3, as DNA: TGTGCCAGCAGTTATCCCAAGGGGACAGCCTATGGCTACACCTTC. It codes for CASSYPKGTAYGYTF.

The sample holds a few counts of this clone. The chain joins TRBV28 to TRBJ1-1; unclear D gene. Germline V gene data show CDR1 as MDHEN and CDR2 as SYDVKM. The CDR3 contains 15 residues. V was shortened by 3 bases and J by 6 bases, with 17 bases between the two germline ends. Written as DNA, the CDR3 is TGTGCCAGCAGTTTCCGCCCGGGAACTAAGCCTGAAGCTTTCTTT. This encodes CASSFRPGTKPEAFF.

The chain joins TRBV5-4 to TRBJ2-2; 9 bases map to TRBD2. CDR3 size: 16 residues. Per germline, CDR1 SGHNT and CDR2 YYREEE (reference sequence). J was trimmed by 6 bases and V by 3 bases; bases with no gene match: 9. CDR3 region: CASSWREGPKAGELFF. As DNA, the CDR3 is TGTGCCAGCAGCTGGCGGGAGGGCCCGAAGGCCGGGGAGCTGTTTTTT.

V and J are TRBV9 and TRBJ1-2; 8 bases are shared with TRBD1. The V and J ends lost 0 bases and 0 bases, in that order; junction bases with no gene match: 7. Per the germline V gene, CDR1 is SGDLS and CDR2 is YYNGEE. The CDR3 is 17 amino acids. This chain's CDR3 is CASSVEGTGLANYGYTF. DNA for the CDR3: TGTGCCAGCAGCGTAGAGGGGACAGGATTAGCTAACTATGGCTACACCTTC.

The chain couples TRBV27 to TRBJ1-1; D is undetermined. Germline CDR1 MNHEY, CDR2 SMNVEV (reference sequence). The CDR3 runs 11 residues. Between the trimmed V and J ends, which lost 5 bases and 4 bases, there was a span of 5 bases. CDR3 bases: TGTGCCAGCAGTGAGGGCACTGAAGCTTTCTTT. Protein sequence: CASSEGTEAFF.

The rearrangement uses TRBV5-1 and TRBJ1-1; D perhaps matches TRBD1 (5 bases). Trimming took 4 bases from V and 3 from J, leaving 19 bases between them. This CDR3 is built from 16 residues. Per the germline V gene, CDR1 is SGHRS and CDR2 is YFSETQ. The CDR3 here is CASSRDTGWQDTEAFF. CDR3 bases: TGCGCCAGCAGCCGAGATACAGGTTGGCAAGACACTGAAGCTTTCTTT. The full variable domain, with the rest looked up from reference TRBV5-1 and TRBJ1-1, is KAGVTQTPRYLIKTRGQQVTLSCSPISGHRSVSWYQQTPGQGLQFLFEYFSETQRNKGNFPGRFSGRQFSNSRSEMNVSTLELGDSALYLCASSRDTGWQDTEAFFGQGTRLTVV.

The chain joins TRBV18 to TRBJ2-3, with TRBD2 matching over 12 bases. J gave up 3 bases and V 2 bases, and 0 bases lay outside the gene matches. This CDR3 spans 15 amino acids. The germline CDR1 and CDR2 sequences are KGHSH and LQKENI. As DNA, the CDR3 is TGTGCCAGCTCACCAACTAGCGGGGGGACAGATACGCAGTATTTT. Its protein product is CASSPTSGGTDTQYF.

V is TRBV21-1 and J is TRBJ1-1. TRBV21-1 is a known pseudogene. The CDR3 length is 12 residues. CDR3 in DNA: TGTGCCAGCAGCAATGAGTACCCTGAAGCTTTCTTT. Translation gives CASSNEYPEAFF.

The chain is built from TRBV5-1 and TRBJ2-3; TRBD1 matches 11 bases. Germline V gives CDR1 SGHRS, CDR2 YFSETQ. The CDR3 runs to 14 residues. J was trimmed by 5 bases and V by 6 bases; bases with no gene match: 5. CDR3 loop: CASTPGQGGDTQYF. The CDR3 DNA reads TGCGCCAGCACCCCGGGACAGGGGGGAGATACGCAGTATTTT.

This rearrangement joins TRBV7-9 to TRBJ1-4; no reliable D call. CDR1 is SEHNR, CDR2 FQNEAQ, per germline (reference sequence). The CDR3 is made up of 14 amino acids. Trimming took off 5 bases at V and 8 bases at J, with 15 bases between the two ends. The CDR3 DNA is TGTGCCAGCAGCCCGGGAGTGGGCGGGGAAAAACTGTTTTTT. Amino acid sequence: CASSPGVGGEKLFF. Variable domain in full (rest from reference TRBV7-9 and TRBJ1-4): DTGVSQNPRHKITKRGQNVTFRCDPISEHNRLYWYRQTLGQGPEFLTYFQNEAQLEKSRLLSDRFSAERPKGSFSTLEIQRTEQGDSAMYLCASSPGVGGEKLFFGSGTQLSVL.

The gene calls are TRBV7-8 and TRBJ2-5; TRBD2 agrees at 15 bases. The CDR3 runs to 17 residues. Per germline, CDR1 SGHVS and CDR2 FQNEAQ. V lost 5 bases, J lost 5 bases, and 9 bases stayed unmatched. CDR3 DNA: TGTGCCAGCAGCAAACGGACTAGCGGGAGGGCCCTGGAGACCCAGTACTTC. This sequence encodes CASSKRTSGRALETQYF.

In DNA, the CDR3 is TGTGCCAGCAGTGAAACGGGGGTTGTGGAAGCTTTCTTT. Its protein is CASSETGVVEAFF. V is TRBV25-1 and J is TRBJ1-1, with D perhaps TRBD1 (5 bases). CDR3 length equals 13 residues. V was shortened by 2 bases and J by 8 bases, with 12 bases between the two germline ends. Germline-derived CDR1 and CDR2 are MGHDK and SYGVNS.